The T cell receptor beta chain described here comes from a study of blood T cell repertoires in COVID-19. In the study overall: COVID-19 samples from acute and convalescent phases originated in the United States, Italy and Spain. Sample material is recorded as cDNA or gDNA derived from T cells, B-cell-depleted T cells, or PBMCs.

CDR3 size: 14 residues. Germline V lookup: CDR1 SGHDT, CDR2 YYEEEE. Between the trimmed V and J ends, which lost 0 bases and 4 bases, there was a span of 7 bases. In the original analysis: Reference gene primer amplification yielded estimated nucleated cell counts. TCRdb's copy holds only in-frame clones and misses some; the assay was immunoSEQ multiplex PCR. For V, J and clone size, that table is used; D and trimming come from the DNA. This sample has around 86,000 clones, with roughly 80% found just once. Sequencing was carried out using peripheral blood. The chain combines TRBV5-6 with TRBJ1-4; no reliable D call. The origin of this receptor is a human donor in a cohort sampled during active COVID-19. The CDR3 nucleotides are TGTGCCAGCAGCTTGGGGCGGGGTAATGAAAAACTGTTTTTT. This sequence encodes CASSLGRGNEKLFF.